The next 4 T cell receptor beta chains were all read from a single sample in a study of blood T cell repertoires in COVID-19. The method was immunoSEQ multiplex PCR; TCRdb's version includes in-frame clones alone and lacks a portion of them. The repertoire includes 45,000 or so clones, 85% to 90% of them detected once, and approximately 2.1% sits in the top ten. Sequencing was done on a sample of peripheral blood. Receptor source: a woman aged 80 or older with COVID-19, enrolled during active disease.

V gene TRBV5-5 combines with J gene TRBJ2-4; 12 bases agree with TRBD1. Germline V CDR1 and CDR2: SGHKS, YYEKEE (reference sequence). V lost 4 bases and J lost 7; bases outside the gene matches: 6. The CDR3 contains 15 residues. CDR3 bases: TGTGCCAGCAGCAGTACCGGGACAGGGGGCAACATTCAGTACTTC. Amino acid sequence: CASSSTGTGGNIQYF.

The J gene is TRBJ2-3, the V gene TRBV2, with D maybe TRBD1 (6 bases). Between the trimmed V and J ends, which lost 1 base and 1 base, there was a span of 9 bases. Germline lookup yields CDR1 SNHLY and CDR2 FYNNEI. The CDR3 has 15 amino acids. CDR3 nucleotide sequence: TGTGCCAGCAGTGAAGTAGGGGGTCGCACAGATACGCAGTATTTT. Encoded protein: CASSEVGGRTDTQYF.

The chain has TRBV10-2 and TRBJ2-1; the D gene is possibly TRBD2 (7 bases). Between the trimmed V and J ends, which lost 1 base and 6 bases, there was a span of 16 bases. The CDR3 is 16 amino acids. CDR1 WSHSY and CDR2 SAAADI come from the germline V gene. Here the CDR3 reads CASSEWGRGSLNEQFF. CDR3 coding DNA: TGCGCCAGCAGTGAGTGGGGGCGGGGGTCCCTCAATGAGCAGTTCTTC.

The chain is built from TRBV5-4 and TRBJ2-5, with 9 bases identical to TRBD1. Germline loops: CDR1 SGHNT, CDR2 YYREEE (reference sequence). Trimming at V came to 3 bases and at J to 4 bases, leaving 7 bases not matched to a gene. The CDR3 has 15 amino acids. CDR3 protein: CASSSRDRVRETQYF. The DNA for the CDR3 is TGTGCCAGCAGCTCCCGGGACAGGGTAAGAGAGACCCAGTACTTC.